Detailed here is one T cell receptor beta chain. Its antigen is currently unknown. CDR1 and CDR2 from the germline V gene are SGHNT and YYREEE (reference sequence). Trimming removed 5 bases from V and 4 bases from J, with 18 bases in between. The CDR3 has 15 amino acids. This sample was included in a study of shared clonotypes between healthy human individuals. General observations from the study: Sampling covered blood only; tissue repertoires likely differ.

The method was immunoSEQ multiplex PCR; TCRdb's version includes in-frame clones alone and lacks a portion of them. The repertoire includes 2 million to 3 million clones, over 85% of them detected once, and around 0.4% sits in the top ten. This TCR came from a man aged 18 to 30 in good health. Some clones in this sample may be carry-over from other donors' samples. The chain has TRBV5-4 and TRBJ1-2; D is undetermined. The sample was naive CD4+ T cells from PBMCs. The subset here: CD45RA+ positively selected. CDR3 loop: CASRTQLPMFYGYTF. CDR3 in DNA: TGTGCCAGCAGAACGCAGTTACCTATGTTCTATGGCTACACCTTC.